Below, 9 T cell receptor beta chains from the same sample are listed, as sequenced in a study of blood T cell repertoires in COVID-19. Using immunoSEQ multiplex PCR, the repertoire was profiled, and TCRdb retains in-frame clones only, with some absent. The profile shows about 300,000 clones, 91% of them singletons. The sequenced material came from peripheral blood. The receptors originated from a woman in her 30s with COVID-19, enrolled during active disease.

This chain links TRBV19 with TRBJ1-2; 8 positions agree with TRBD1. Germline loops: CDR1 LNHDA, CDR2 SQIVND (reference sequence). The CDR3 has 13 amino acids. Trimming at V came to 7 bases and at J to 4 bases, leaving 5 bases not matched to a gene. The CDR3 DNA reads TGTGCCAGTATCCCAGGACAGGGCTATGGCTACACCTTC. Its translation: CASIPGQGYGYTF.

The chain links TRBV27 to TRBJ1-1, with D perhaps TRBD1 (6 bases). CDR1 is MNHEY, CDR2 SMNVEV, per germline (reference sequence). Trimming took 2 bases from V and 4 from J, leaving 11 bases between them. This CDR3 is 14 amino acids long. The CDR3 DNA reads as TGTGCCAGCAGTTTAGCAGGGGTGGGCACTGAAGCTTTCTTT. Amino acids: CASSLAGVGTEAFF.

The V gene is TRBV5-6, the J gene TRBJ1-1, with 7 bases that match TRBD1. Losses at the gene ends were 1 base for V and 5 bases for J; bases not matched to a gene: 14. CDR1 is SGHDT, CDR2 YYEEEE, per germline. The CDR3 consists of 17 residues. CDR3 amino acids: CASSLYLVGGGGTEAFF. The CDR3 nucleotides are TGTGCCAGCAGCTTGTATTTAGTAGGAGGGGGCGGAACTGAAGCTTTCTTT. Using reference TRBV5-6 and TRBJ1-1 for the parts outside the CDR3, the full variable domain is DAGVTQSPTHLIKTRGQQVTLRCSPKSGHDTVSWYQQALGQGPQFIFQYYEEEERQRGNFPDRFSGHQFPNYSSELNVNALLLGDSALYLCASSLYLVGGGGTEAFFGQGTRLTVV.

The J gene is TRBJ2-3, the V gene TRBV29-1; 7 bases match TRBD1. Germline-derived CDR1 and CDR2 are SQVTM and ANQGSEA. The CDR3 is made up of 12 amino acids. The CDR3 region is CTVGQVMNTQYF. CDR3 DNA: TGCACCGTCGGACAGGTTATGAATACGCAGTATTTT.

The rearrangement uses TRBV27 and TRBJ2-1; TRBD2 matches 12 bases. The CDR3 runs 16 residues. Trimming cost V 5 bases and J 4 bases; bases outside gene matches: 6. In germline, CDR1 is MNHEY, CDR2 SMNVEV (reference sequence). This CDR3 is CASSHNLAGGYNEQFF. The CDR3 DNA reads TGTGCCAGCAGTCATAACCTAGCGGGAGGGTACAATGAGCAGTTCTTC.

J is TRBJ1-5 and V is TRBV27; 7 bases fit TRBD1. V lost 6 bases and J lost 0; bases outside the gene matches: 8. The CDR3 is made up of 16 amino acids. Germline CDR1 is MNHEY and CDR2 is SMNVEV (reference sequence). In DNA form, the CDR3 reads TGTGCCAGCAGACCTTACAGGGGCAATAGCAATCAGCCCCAGCATTTT. Translated: CASRPYRGNSNQPQHF.

V usage is TRBV11-2 and J usage is TRBJ2-7; 10 nucleotides line up with TRBD2. This CDR3 is built from 17 residues. Trimming removed 5 bases from V and 2 bases from J; junction bases left unmatched: 12. Germline CDR1 and CDR2: SGHAT and FQNNGV. The CDR3: CASSLRWGTSATYEQYF. CDR3 nucleotide sequence: TGTGCCAGCAGCCTCCGTTGGGGGACTAGCGCGACCTACGAGCAGTACTTC.

This clone was detected once. The chain joins TRBV4-1 to TRBJ2-7, with no clear D. The CDR3 loop spans 15 amino acids. Germline CDR1 reads MGHRA; CDR2 reads YSYEKL. The ends were cut back, 1 base at V and 2 bases at J, with 12 bases in the middle. CDR3 region: CASSQVSGAAYEQYF. In nucleotides, the CDR3 is TGCGCCAGCAGCCAAGTCTCGGGTGCGGCCTACGAGCAGTACTTC.

The rearrangement links TRBV10-1 to TRBJ1-1; 8 positions match TRBD1. The CDR3 spans 15 residues. Per germline, CDR1 WNHNN and CDR2 SYGVQD (reference sequence). Trimming cost V 6 bases and J 0 bases; bases outside gene matches: 6. The CDR3 DNA sequence: TGCGCCAGCAGCGAAGGGACAGGCATGAACACTGAAGCTTTCTTT. Encoded protein: CASSEGTGMNTEAFF.